These T cell receptor beta chains were read from a single sample in a study of response to subunit inactivated influenza vaccine. TCRdb re-derived calls from the RT-PCR reads in MiXCR, one entry per CDR3 protein. The data contain 540,000 or so distinct CDR3 sequences, approximately 12% of them singletons. The material was PBMCs from blood, obtained roughly 46 days after vaccination. Receptors were obtained from a man in his forties or fifties who received an inactivated influenza vaccine. Both conserved end residues are part of each CDR3. Each record gives: J gene, D gene, V gene, clone size, CDR3 DNA, CDR3 protein. A D gene is named only where the DNA matches it firmly. Some rows have no size entry. The others give once, few or many, or a class for an expanded clone.

J: TRBJ2-3; D: NA; V: TRBV20-1; size: many; DNA: TGCAGTGCTAGAGAACCAGCGAGGAGCACAGATACGCAGTATTTT; CDR3: CSAREPARSTDTQYF
J: TRBJ2-1; D: TRBD2; V: TRBV4-2; size: many; DNA: TGTGCCAGCAGTCCCCCTGGGAGCGGGAGCTACAATGAGCAGTTCTTC; CDR3: CASSPPGSGSYNEQFF
J: TRBJ1-5; D: TRBD1; V: TRBV6-5; size: few; DNA: TGTGCCAGCAGTTACAGGGGGCGGGAGGGGCCCCAGCATTTT; CDR3: CASSYRGREGPQHF
J: TRBJ1-1; D: TRBD1; V: TRBV7-2; size: many; DNA: TGTGCCAGCAGCTTAGCATTAAGACTTCCATGGACAGGCTCTGGGGAAGACACTGAAGCTTTCTTT; CDR3: CASSLALRLPWTGSGEDTEAFF
J: TRBJ1-6; D: TRBD1; V: TRBV3-1; size: NA; DNA: TGTGCCAGCAGCCCAGGGGGCGCCGATTCACCCCTCCACTTT; CDR3: CASSPGGADSPLHF
J: TRBJ2-3; D: NA; V: TRBV11-2; size: NA; DNA: TGTGCCAGCAGCTTAGATTTGGGTACCCCGCCGGTGGATACGCAGTATTTT; CDR3: CASSLDLGTPPVDTQYF
J: TRBJ1-6; D: TRBD1; V: TRBV12-3/TRBV12-4; size: NA; DNA: TGTGCCAGCAGGGGGACAGGGACCTATAATTCACCCCTCCACTTT; CDR3: CASRGTGTYNSPLHF
J: TRBJ2-7; D: NA; V: TRBV4-1; size: NA; DNA: TGCGCCAGCAGCCAACAGATCGGCCGCCCCGGGGCCATCTACGAGCAGTACTTC; CDR3: CASSQQIGRPGAIYEQYF
J: TRBJ2-2; D: NA; V: TRBV7-2; size: few; DNA: TGTGCCAGCAGCTCGAGGGGGGGCAGTACCGGGGAGCTGTTTTTT; CDR3: CASSSRGGSTGELFF
J: TRBJ2-7; D: TRBD2; V: TRBV28; size: few; DNA: TGTGCCAGCAGTTGGCTAGCGGGTTACGAGCAGTACTTC; CDR3: CASSWLAGYEQYF
J: TRBJ2-2; D: NA; V: TRBV12-3/TRBV12-4; size: NA; DNA: TGTGCCAGCAGCAGGGTCCACGTCACCGGGGAGCTGTTTTTT; CDR3: CASSRVHVTGELFF
J: TRBJ2-2; D: NA; V: TRBV15; size: many; DNA: TGTGCCACCAGCAGAGGCAGGGGCAGCTCGAACACCGGGGAGCTGTTTTTT; CDR3: CATSRGRGSSNTGELFF
J: TRBJ1-5; D: NA; V: TRBV20-1; size: few; DNA: TGCAGTGCTAGTTCCAGAAATAGCAATCAGCCCCAGCATTTT; CDR3: CSASSRNSNQPQHF
J: TRBJ2-5; D: NA; V: TRBV29-1; size: few; DNA: TGCAGCGGGTACAGGGAGGGTCGGACCCAGTACTTC; CDR3: CSGYREGRTQYF
J: TRBJ1-1; D: TRBD1; V: TRBV5-1; size: NA; DNA: TGCGCCAGCAGCTTTGACAGGGGGTATGAAGCTTTCTTT; CDR3: CASSFDRGYEAFF
J: TRBJ2-7; D: NA; V: TRBV2; size: few; DNA: TGTGCCAGCAGTGCAATCCGCAGCGAGCAGTACTTC; CDR3: CASSAIRSEQYF
J: TRBJ2-7; D: NA; V: TRBV5-1; size: NA; DNA: TGCGCCAGCATAGGTCCTACCTACGAGCAGTACTTC; CDR3: CASIGPTYEQYF
J: TRBJ1-2; D: TRBD1; V: TRBV29-1; size: many; DNA: TGCAGCGTTGGACAGGGACTTAACTATGGCTACACCTTC; CDR3: CSVGQGLNYGYTF
J: TRBJ2-3; D: NA; V: TRBV7-9; size: few; DNA: TGTGCCAGCAGCCCCGTCCTGGGCACTAGCACAGATACGCAGTATTTT; CDR3: CASSPVLGTSTDTQYF
J: TRBJ2-3; D: NA; V: TRBV6-5; size: NA; DNA: TGTGCCAGCAGTTACTCGATGGGACTTGGCACAGATACGCAGTATTTT; CDR3: CASSYSMGLGTDTQYF
J: TRBJ2-5; D: NA; V: TRBV7-2; size: many; DNA: TGTGCCAGCAGCGCCTTCATTAGCCAAGAGACCCAGTACTTC; CDR3: CASSAFISQETQYF
J: TRBJ2-7; D: NA; V: TRBV5-1; size: few; DNA: TGCGCCAGCAGCTCAGGTCACGAGCAGTACTTC; CDR3: CASSSGHEQYF
J: TRBJ2-2; D: TRBD2; V: TRBV20-1; size: many; DNA: TGCAGTGCTCCGGGGGGACGGTCGGGGGTCGGGGAGCTGTTTTTT; CDR3: CSAPGGRSGVGELFF
J: TRBJ2-7; D: TRBD2; V: TRBV28; size: many; DNA: TGTGCCAGCAGTTTAAGTAGCGGGGGGAACTCCTACGAGCAGTACTTC; CDR3: CASSLSSGGNSYEQYF
J: TRBJ2-1; D: TRBD1; V: TRBV5-1; size: many; DNA: TGCGCCAGCAGCTGGATCGGGACAGTCAATGAGCAGTTCTTC; CDR3: CASSWIGTVNEQFF
J: TRBJ2-1; D: NA; V: TRBV7-2; size: many; DNA: TGTGCCAGCAGCCCCGGAGGGTTTGAGCAGTTCTTC; CDR3: CASSPGGFEQFF
J: TRBJ2-3; D: TRBD2; V: TRBV7-9; size: NA; DNA: TGTGCCAGCAAACGGGGGGGCCGTAGCACAGATACGCAGTATTTT; CDR3: CASKRGGRSTDTQYF
J: TRBJ2-5; D: TRBD2; V: TRBV6-1; size: NA; DNA: TGTGCCAGCAGTCCACTAGCGGGGGGATCAGAGACCCAGTACTTC; CDR3: CASSPLAGGSETQYF
J: TRBJ2-1; D: TRBD2; V: TRBV20-1; size: NA; DNA: TGCAGTGCTAGAGATCAGTCTAGCGGCTCCTCCTACAATGAGCAGTTCTTC; CDR3: CSARDQSSGSSYNEQFF
J: TRBJ2-3; D: NA; V: TRBV6-1; size: NA; DNA: TGTGCCAGCAGGACGGACGGACGCACAGATACGCAGTATTTT; CDR3: CASRTDGRTDTQYF
J: TRBJ2-7; D: NA; V: TRBV12-3/TRBV12-4; size: few; DNA: TGTGCCAGCAGTCATGTAGGTGAGCAGTACTTC; CDR3: CASSHVGEQYF
J: TRBJ2-7; D: NA; V: TRBV7-9; size: many; DNA: TGTGCCAGCAGCTGGGGGACACTCGCCTACGAGCAGTACTTC; CDR3: CASSWGTLAYEQYF
J: TRBJ1-1; D: NA; V: TRBV2; size: NA; DNA: TGTGCCAGCATGACCTCCCGAGGGTTGAACACTGAAGCTTTCTTT; CDR3: CASMTSRGLNTEAFF
J: TRBJ2-2; D: TRBD2; V: TRBV20-1; size: few; DNA: TGCTGTGCTAGAGATATACGAATAGCGGGGAACACCGGGGAGCTGTTTTTT; CDR3: CCARDIRIAGNTGELFF
J: TRBJ2-5; D: NA; V: TRBV5-1; size: NA; DNA: TGCGCCAGCAGCTTAGATAGCGGCGCAGAGACCCAGTACTTC; CDR3: CASSLDSGAETQYF
J: TRBJ2-2; D: NA; V: TRBV7-3; size: NA; DNA: TGTGCCAGCAGCCCTCACCAGGCCGGGGAGCTGTTTTTT; CDR3: CASSPHQAGELFF
J: TRBJ2-5; D: NA; V: TRBV5-5; size: few; DNA: TGTGCCAGCAGTTCGTTCGGGGGCGCGTTGGAGACCCAGTACTTC; CDR3: CASSSFGGALETQYF
J: TRBJ1-1; D: NA; V: TRBV6-5; size: few; DNA: TGTGCCAGCAGTTACTCGAGGTGGGGGGAATCTGAAGCTTTCTTT; CDR3: CASSYSRWGESEAFF
J: TRBJ2-1; D: TRBD2; V: TRBV4-3; size: NA; DNA: TGCGCCAGCAGCCAATATCTTAGCGGGAGGCCTCACTCCTACAATGAGCAGTTCTTC; CDR3: CASSQYLSGRPHSYNEQFF
J: TRBJ1-5; D: NA; V: TRBV3-1; size: few; DNA: TGTGCCAGCTCTTTGGGACAAGTGAACAATCAGCCCCAGCATTTT; CDR3: CASSLGQVNNQPQHF
J: TRBJ2-3; D: TRBD2; V: TRBV20-1; size: few; DNA: TGCAGCCCCTGGGCGGGGGGGCCAAATACGCAGTATTTT; CDR3: CSPWAGGPNTQYF